These T cell receptor beta chains were read from a single sample in a study of OX40 agonist ivuxolimab in advanced cancers. Data came from immunoSEQ multiplex PCR; TCRdb stores just in-frame clones and leaves some out. In the table there are 35,000 to 45,000 clones, 82% of which are singletons. The source material was CD4+ or CD8+ T cells sorted from blood, sampled in a trial of the OX40 agonist ivuxolimab. These receptors all come from an adult with an advanced solid tumor such as melanoma, head and neck, liver or kidney cancer. The CDR3 runs from the conserved cysteine through the conserved F or W. A D gene is named only where the DNA matches it firmly. Part of the rows lack a size; the others show once, few, many or a class for expanded clones.

j_gene,d_gene,abundance,v_gene,CDR3nt,CDR3aa
TRBJ2-7,.,.,TRBV5-4,TGTGCCAGCAGCTTGGGGCGGACCTCCTCCTACGAGCAGTACTTC,CASSLGRTSSYEQYF
TRBJ2-2,TRBD1,.,TRBV10-3,TGTGCCATCAGTGAGTCCCGGGACAGAGACACCGGGGAGCTGTTTTTT,CAISESRDRDTGELFF
TRBJ2-5,.,.,TRBV7-9,TGTGCCAGCAGCTCAATGGGCGGGACCTGGGATCAAGAGACCCAGTACTTC,CASSSMGGTWDQETQYF
TRBJ2-3,.,.,TRBV9,TGTGCCAGCAGCGTAGGAGGTCCCACAGATACGCAGTATTTT,CASSVGGPTDTQYF
TRBJ2-4,.,.,TRBV4-1,TGCGCCAGCAGCCAGGGGAGGGCACAGGGTTCAGCCAAAAACATTCAGTACTTC,CASSQGRAQGSAKNIQYF
TRBJ1-4,.,.,TRBV18,TGTGCCAGCTCACCAACATTAGAGGGTGAAAAACTGTTTTTT,CASSPTLEGEKLFF
TRBJ1-4,TRBD1,.,TRBV2,TGTGCCAGCAGTGACCTGTTAGGGGGCAGTGAAAAACTGTTTTTT,CASSDLLGGSEKLFF
TRBJ2-5,TRBD1,.,TRBV27,TGTGCCAGCAGTTTAACGGGGCCCAGGGGGGAGACCCAGTACTTC,CASSLTGPRGETQYF
TRBJ2-1,TRBD1,.,TRBV6-1,TGTGCCAGCAGTGAAGTTGGGTGGGCAGGGGGCTTCACTGAGCAGTTCTTC,CASSEVGWAGGFTEQFF
TRBJ1-4,.,.,TRBV4-3,TGCGCCAGCAGCCTATCGGGTGGTGGGGCGGATGAAAAACTGTTTTTT,CASSLSGGGADEKLFF
TRBJ2-7,.,.,TRBV29-1,TGCAGCGTTGAAGCTTCCTTTGGGGAGCAGTACTTC,CSVEASFGEQYF
TRBJ2-3,.,.,TRBV9,TGTGCCAGCACGCCATATCTTAGCACAGATACGCAGTATTTT,CASTPYLSTDTQYF
TRBJ1-1,TRBD1,.,TRBV7-8,TGTGCCAGCAGCTCCCAGGTAGCGGACAGGTGGACCCTATCCCCTGAAGCTTTCTTT,CASSSQVADRWTLSPEAFF
TRBJ1-4,.,.,TRBV2,TGTGCCAGCACGCCCTGGGGTGGAGCTGAGGATGAAAAACTGTTTTTT,CASTPWGGAEDEKLFF
TRBJ2-7,TRBD1,.,TRBV2,TGTGCCAGCAGCGTCGATACAGGGGTCTCACCCTACGAGCAGTACTTC,CASSVDTGVSPYEQYF
TRBJ2-1,.,.,TRBV28,TGTGCCAGCTCCCCCGGAGCGTTCTCCTACAATGAGCAGTTCTTC,CASSPGAFSYNEQFF
TRBJ2-7,.,.,TRBV29-1,TGCAGCGTTGAAGTAGCCGGGACTCCCTACGAGCAGTACTTC,CSVEVAGTPYEQYF
TRBJ1-3,TRBD1,.,TRBV19,TGTGCCAGTAGACGGGACAGGGTCAGCTCTGGAAACACCATATATTTT,CASRRDRVSSGNTIYF
TRBJ1-4,.,once,TRBV4-1,TGCGCCAGCAGCCAGGGTTTGTGGACTAATGAAAAACTGTTTTTT,CASSQGLWTNEKLFF
TRBJ2-1,TRBD2,.,TRBV13,TGTGCCAGCAGCCCGTCCGGGACTAGCGGGAGTTGGTCCTACAATGAGCAGTTCTTC,CASSPSGTSGSWSYNEQFF
TRBJ2-2,.,.,TRBV21-1,TGTGCCAGCAGGGACAGGGACACCGGGGAGCTGTTTTTT,CASRDRDTGELFF
TRBJ1-3,.,.,TRBV19,TGTGCCAGTAGTATAAGTGACGGAAACACCATATATTTT,CASSISDGNTIYF
TRBJ1-1,.,few,TRBV18,TGTGCCACCAGATCGGGTCTCTTAGGGTTTGACACTGAAGCTTTCTTT,CATRSGLLGFDTEAFF
TRBJ2-1,.,.,TRBV7-6,TGTGCCAGCAGCTTAACAGGGCCCAATGAGCAGTTCTTC,CASSLTGPNEQFF
TRBJ2-7,TRBD2,.,TRBV27,TGTGCCAGCAGTTTTCTAGCGGGAGGTGGCTACGAGCAGTACTTC,CASSFLAGGGYEQYF
TRBJ2-2,.,.,TRBV28,TGTGCCAGCAGCCCTCTAAGGGACACCGGGGAGCTGTTTTTT,CASSPLRDTGELFF
TRBJ2-1,.,many,TRBV19,TGTGCCAGTAGTATGCCCCCGGGACTGGACCACTCCTACAATGAGCAGTTCTTC,CASSMPPGLDHSYNEQFF
TRBJ2-7,.,once,TRBV6-1,TGTGCCAGCAGTTATGGGGCCAACTACGAGCAGTACTTC,CASSYGANYEQYF
TRBJ1-2,.,.,TRBV7-9,TGTGCCAGCAGCGTAGAGTTCTATGGCTACACCTTC,CASSVEFYGYTF
TRBJ2-7,.,.,TRBV25-1,TGTGCCAGCAGTGAAGACTACGAGCAGTACTTC,CASSEDYEQYF
TRBJ2-1,TRBD2,once,TRBV6-5,TGTGCCAGCAGTGGGACTATGAGCAATGAGCAGTTCTTC,CASSGTMSNEQFF
TRBJ2-2,TRBD2,.,TRBV5-4,TGTGCCAGCAGCTTGGGACAGCGGGGAAACACCGGGGAGCTGTTTTTT,CASSLGQRGNTGELFF
TRBJ2-3,.,.,TRBV7-2,TGTGCCAGCAGCGTCCGGGACACGGGGGCCTCCGCAGATACGCAGTATTTT,CASSVRDTGASADTQYF
TRBJ2-7,.,.,TRBV7-2,TGTGCCAGCAGCTTTCAGGGAGGATACGAGCAGTACTTC,CASSFQGGYEQYF
TRBJ2-4,TRBD1,.,TRBV4-3,TGCGCCAGCAGCCAAGATCTAACACCGAGGGGGCAAGCCAAAAACATTCAGTACTTC,CASSQDLTPRGQAKNIQYF
TRBJ1-1,TRBD1,.,TRBV2,TGTGCCAGCAGCGCGAGACAGGGCGATGGCGGCACTGAAGCTTTCTTT,CASSARQGDGGTEAFF
TRBJ1-2,.,few,TRBV4-1,TGCGCCAGCAGCCAAAGTCGTCTCGGGGAGTCGAATGGCTACACCTTC,CASSQSRLGESNGYTF
TRBJ1-2,.,.,TRBV4-1,TGCGCCAGCAGCCAAGCTGGGGGGATCTATGGCTACACCTTC,CASSQAGGIYGYTF
TRBJ1-2,TRBD1,.,TRBV5-4,TGTGCCAGCAGCTCGACAGGGGGAGTGGGCTACACCTTC,CASSSTGGVGYTF
TRBJ2-1,.,.,TRBV7-9,TGTGCCAGCAGCTTGGGCTCGAATAATGAGCAGTTCTTC,CASSLGSNNEQFF
TRBJ1-6,TRBD1,.,TRBV11-2,TGTGCCAGCAGCTCCCCAGACAGGGCGCATAATTCACCCCTCCACTTT,CASSSPDRAHNSPLHF
TRBJ2-3,.,.,TRBV2,TGTGCCACCACGCCGCGGCCTAGCACAGATACGCAGTATTTT,CATTPRPSTDTQYF
TRBJ2-7,.,.,TRBV7-8,TGTGCCAGCAGCGCCTTAGTGTTTACCTACGAGCAGTACTTC,CASSALVFTYEQYF
TRBJ2-3,TRBD2,.,TRBV7-3,TGTGCCAGCAGCCAAACTGGCGGGAGGGAAGATACGCAGTATTTT,CASSQTGGREDTQYF
TRBJ1-5,.,.,TRBV5-4,TGTGCCAGCAGCTTGGACAGGGAGGGACAGCCCCAGCATTTT,CASSLDREGQPQHF
TRBJ2-3,TRBD1,.,TRBV27,TGTGCCAGCAGTTTGGGACAGGGAAGGCCCACAGATACGCAGTATTTT,CASSLGQGRPTDTQYF
TRBJ2-3,TRBD1,.,TRBV25-1,TGTGCCAGCAGCCCTTACGGACAGTCCCAGGGGGCAGATACGCAGTATTTT,CASSPYGQSQGADTQYF
TRBJ2-1,TRBD2,.,TRBV7-3,TGTGCCAGCAGCTTGGATACTAGCGGGAGCTACAATGAGCAGTTCTTC,CASSLDTSGSYNEQFF
TRBJ2-7,.,.,TRBV9,TGTGCCAGCAGCGTATCCGGGCAGGGCCCCTACGAGCAGTACTTC,CASSVSGQGPYEQYF
TRBJ2-5,TRBD2,.,TRBV7-9,TGTGCCGGGGAGCGGGGGGGCCCGGAGACCCAGTACTTC,CAGERGGPETQYF
TRBJ2-2,.,medium-sized,TRBV6-5,TGTGCCAGCATACAGGGTGACGGGGAGCTGTTTTTT,CASIQGDGELFF
TRBJ1-2,TRBD1,.,TRBV27,TGTGCCAGCAGTTTTTCCGGACAGGTCTATGGCTACACCTTC,CASSFSGQVYGYTF
TRBJ2-2,TRBD1,.,TRBV27,TGTGCCAGCAGTGGGACAGGGGCTCCCGGGGAGCTGTTTTTT,CASSGTGAPGELFF
TRBJ1-1,.,.,TRBV27,TGTGCCAGCAGTTTTGCGGGGGTGGGGTGGACTGAAGCTTTCTTT,CASSFAGVGWTEAFF
TRBJ2-1,TRBD2,.,TRBV25-1,TGTGCCAGCAGTGAATACGGGACTAGCGGGAGGTTAAATGAGCAGTTCTTC,CASSEYGTSGRLNEQFF
TRBJ2-7,.,.,TRBV19,TGTGCCAGTAAGGGGGGGGCGTCGGGCTACGAGCAGTACTTC,CASKGGASGYEQYF
TRBJ2-3,TRBD2,.,TRBV5-4,TGTGCCAGCAGCTTTAGCGGGGGCCCCACAGATACGCAGTATTTT,CASSFSGGPTDTQYF
TRBJ1-2,TRBD1,.,TRBV6-4,TGTGCCAGCAGTGCTATTACGTGGGACAGGGGGCTTTCAAACTATGGCTACACCTTC,CASSAITWDRGLSNYGYTF
TRBJ2-3,TRBD2,.,TRBV18,TGTGCCAGCTCACCACCGGGACTAGCGGGGGGAGATACGCAGTATTTT,CASSPPGLAGGDTQYF
TRBJ1-4,TRBD1,.,TRBV10-3,TGTGCCATCAGCCCCGGGACAGGGGACGAAAAACTGTTTTTT,CAISPGTGDEKLFF